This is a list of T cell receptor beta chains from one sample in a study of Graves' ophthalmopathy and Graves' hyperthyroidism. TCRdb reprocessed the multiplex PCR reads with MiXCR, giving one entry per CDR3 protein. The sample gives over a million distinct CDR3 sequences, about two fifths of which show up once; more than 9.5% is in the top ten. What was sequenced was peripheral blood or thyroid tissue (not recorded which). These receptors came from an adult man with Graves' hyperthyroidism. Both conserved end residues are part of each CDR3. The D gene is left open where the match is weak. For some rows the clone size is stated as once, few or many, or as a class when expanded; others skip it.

CASSLPGENTGELFF	TGTGCCAGCAGCTTACCAGGGGAGAACACCGGGGAGCTGTTTTTT	-	TRBJ2-2	many	TRBV7-3
CASSSGQGGQEKLFF	TGTGCCAGCAGTTCCGGACAGGGAGGACAGGAAAAACTGTTTTTT	TRBD1	TRBJ1-4	many	TRBV7-6
CASSGGLAPWEQYF	TGCGCCAGCAGCGGGGGACTAGCGCCTTGGGAGCAGTACTTC	TRBD2	TRBJ2-7	-	TRBV5-1
CASSLAQGPANYGYTF	TGTGCCAGCAGCTTAGCGCAGGGTCCAGCTAACTATGGCTACACCTTC	-	TRBJ1-2	many	TRBV7-2
CASRFDRTRSYEQYF	TGTGCCAGCAGATTCGACAGGACCAGGTCCTACGAGCAGTACTTC	-	TRBJ2-7	-	TRBV28
CASRSIVRLAGIGELFF	TGTGCCAGCAGGAGCATAGTAAGGCTAGCGGGAATCGGGGAGCTGTTTTTT	TRBD2	TRBJ2-2	-	TRBV2
CATSDRDSNQPQHF	TGTGCCACCTCGGACAGAGATAGCAATCAGCCCCAGCATTTT	-	TRBJ1-5	many	TRBV10-3
CASSYLPTGSYEQYF	TGTGCCAGCAGTTACCTACCGACAGGTTCCTACGAGCAGTACTTC	-	TRBJ2-7	-	TRBV6-5
CASSMGGGYEQYF	TGTGCCAGCAGCATGGGGGGAGGCTACGAGCAGTACTTC	-	TRBJ2-7	-	TRBV7-8
CASSLEAGPYEQYF	TGCGCCAGCAGCTTGGAGGCAGGGCCCTACGAGCAGTACTTC	-	TRBJ2-7	-	TRBV5-1
CASSRGTSGGRDYEQYF	TGTGCCAGCAGCCGCGGGACTAGCGGGGGCCGCGACTACGAGCAGTACTTC	TRBD2	TRBJ2-7	-	TRBV7-8
CASSQDWQGGELFF	TGCGCCAGCAGCCAAGATTGGCAGGGCGGGGAGCTGTTTTTT	-	TRBJ2-2	few	TRBV4-3
CATSRDPGLEAFF	TGTGCCACCAGCAGAGATCCCGGGCTCGAAGCTTTCTTT	-	TRBJ1-1	many	TRBV15
CASSARGRRYTF	TGTGCCAGCAGCGCCCGGGGACGGCGCTACACCTTC	-	TRBJ1-2	-	TRBV11-2
CASREQGVGTEAFF	TGTGCCAGCAGGGAGCAGGGGGTAGGCACTGAAGCTTTCTTT	TRBD1	TRBJ1-1	-	TRBV10-3
CASTLRGDLNEQYF	TGTGCCTCAACTTTGCGGGGCGATTTAAACGAGCAGTACTTC	-	TRBJ2-7	many	TRBV2
CASSQEGPGTGAEEQYF	TGCGCCAGCAGCCAAGAAGGGCCCGGGACAGGGGCGGAAGAGCAGTACTTC	TRBD1	TRBJ2-7	-	TRBV4-3
CASSSRRRGSGANVLTF	TGTGCCAGCAGTTCCCGACGGCGGGGGTCTGGGGCCAACGTCCTGACTTTC	TRBD2	TRBJ2-6	-	TRBV28
CSVQNSGANVLTF	TGCAGCGTTCAAAACTCTGGGGCCAACGTCCTGACTTTC	-	TRBJ2-6	many	TRBV29-1
CASDPVGGAYEQYF	TGTGCCAGCGACCCGGTGGGAGGGGCCTACGAGCAGTACTTC	TRBD2	TRBJ2-7	-	TRBV6-2/TRBV6-3
CASGLDWTGDDYGYTF	TGTGCTAGTGGTTTGGACTGGACAGGGGATGACTATGGCTACACCTTC	TRBD1	TRBJ1-2	-	TRBV9
CASGLSGGTQYF	TGTGCTAGTGGTTTAAGTGGGGGGACCCAGTACTTC	-	TRBJ2-5	many	TRBV12-5
CASSTAGRSNYGYTF	TGTGCCAGTAGTACCGCCGGACGGTCTAACTATGGCTACACCTTC	-	TRBJ1-2	few	TRBV19
CASSLSPEGQPQHF	TGTGCCAGCAGCTTGTCCCCGGAGGGCCAGCCCCAGCATTTT	-	TRBJ1-5	many	TRBV11-2
CASSQGSGVEETQYF	TGTGCCAGCAGCCAAGGTTCGGGAGTGGAAGAGACCCAGTACTTC	-	TRBJ2-5	-	TRBV4-2
CAVSVRQTGTETYEQYF	TGTGCCGTCAGTGTCCGCCAGACCGGGACAGAGACCTACGAGCAGTACTTC	TRBD1	TRBJ2-7	few	TRBV10-3
CSVGVPDTQYF	TGCAGCGTTGGCGTCCCGGATACGCAGTATTTT	-	TRBJ2-3	-	TRBV29-1
CASSALDGNTIYF	TGTGCCAGCAGTGCGCTCGACGGAAACACCATATATTTT	-	TRBJ1-3	-	TRBV25-1
CASSPHGTGTEETQYF	TGCGCCAGCAGCCCCCATGGTACAGGGACGGAAGAGACCCAGTACTTC	-	TRBJ2-5	few	TRBV4-1
CATGTEQLGTQYF	TGTGCCACGGGAACCGAACAGCTTGGGACCCAGTACTTC	-	TRBJ2-5	few	TRBV24-1
CAISRAGRGQPQYF	TGTGCCATCAGTCGGGCGGGGCGAGGTCAGCCCCAGTACTTC	-	TRBJ2-5	-	TRBV10-3
CASSMGTGMILRELFF	TGTGCCAGCAGCATGGGGACAGGGATGATTCTACGGGAGCTGTTTTTT	TRBD1	TRBJ2-2	-	TRBV13
CSVVGGSDTANYGYTF	TGCAGCGTTGTTGGGGGGTCGGACACCGCTAACTATGGCTACACCTTC	-	TRBJ1-2	many	TRBV29-1
CASSETGGAWTQHF	TGTGCCAGCAGCGAAACAGGGGGAGCTTGGACCCAGCATTTT	TRBD1	TRBJ1-5	-	TRBV7-9
CASSAYYRGETQYF	TGTGCCAGCAGTGCATACTACAGGGGAGAGACCCAGTACTTC	TRBD1	TRBJ2-5	-	TRBV25-1
CSARVGTKLYEQYF	TGCAGTGCTAGGGTTGGGACCAAACTCTACGAGCAGTACTTC	-	TRBJ2-7	many	TRBV20-1
CASSTGTAVNEKLFF	TGTGCCAGCAGCACCGGGACAGCTGTTAATGAAAAACTGTTTTTT	TRBD1	TRBJ1-4	many	TRBV7-9